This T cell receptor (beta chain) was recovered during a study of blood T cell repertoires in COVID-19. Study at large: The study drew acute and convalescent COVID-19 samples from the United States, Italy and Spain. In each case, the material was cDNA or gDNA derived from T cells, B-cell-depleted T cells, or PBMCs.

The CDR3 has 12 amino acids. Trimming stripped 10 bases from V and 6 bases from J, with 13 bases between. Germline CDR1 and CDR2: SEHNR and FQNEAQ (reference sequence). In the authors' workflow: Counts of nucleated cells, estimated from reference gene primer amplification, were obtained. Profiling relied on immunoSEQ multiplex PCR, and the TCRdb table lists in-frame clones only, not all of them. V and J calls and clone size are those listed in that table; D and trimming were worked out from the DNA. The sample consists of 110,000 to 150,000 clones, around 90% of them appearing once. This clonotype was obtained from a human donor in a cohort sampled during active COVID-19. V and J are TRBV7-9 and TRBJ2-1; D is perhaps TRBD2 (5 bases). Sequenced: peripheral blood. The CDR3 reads CATDPGINEQFF. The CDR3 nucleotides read TGTGCCACTGATCCGGGGATCAATGAGCAGTTCTTC.